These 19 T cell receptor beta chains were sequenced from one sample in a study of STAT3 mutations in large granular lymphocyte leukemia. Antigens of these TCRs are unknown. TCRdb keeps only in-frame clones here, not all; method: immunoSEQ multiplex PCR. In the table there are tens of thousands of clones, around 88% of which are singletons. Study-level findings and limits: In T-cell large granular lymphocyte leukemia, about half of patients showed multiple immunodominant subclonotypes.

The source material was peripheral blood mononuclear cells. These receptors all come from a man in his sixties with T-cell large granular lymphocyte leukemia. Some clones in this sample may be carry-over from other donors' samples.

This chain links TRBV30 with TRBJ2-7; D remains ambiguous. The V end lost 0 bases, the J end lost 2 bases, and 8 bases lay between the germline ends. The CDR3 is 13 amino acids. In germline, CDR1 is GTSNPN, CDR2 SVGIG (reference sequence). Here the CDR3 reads CAWSVRPAYEQYF. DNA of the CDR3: TGTGCCTGGAGTGTACGGCCTGCCTACGAGCAGTACTTC.

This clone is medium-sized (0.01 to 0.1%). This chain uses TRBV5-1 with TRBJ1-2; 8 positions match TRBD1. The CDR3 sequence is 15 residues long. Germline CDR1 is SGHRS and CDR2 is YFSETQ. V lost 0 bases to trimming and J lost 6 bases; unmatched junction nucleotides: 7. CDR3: CASSLETGDQDGYTF. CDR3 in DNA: TGCGCCAGCAGCTTGGAGACAGGGGATCAGGATGGCTACACCTTC.

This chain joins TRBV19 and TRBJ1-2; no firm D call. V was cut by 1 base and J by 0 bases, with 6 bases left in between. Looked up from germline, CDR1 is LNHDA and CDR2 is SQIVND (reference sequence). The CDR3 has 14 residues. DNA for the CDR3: TGTGCCAGTAGTATAGTTTCGGCTAACTATGGCTACACCTTC. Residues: CASSIVSANYGYTF.

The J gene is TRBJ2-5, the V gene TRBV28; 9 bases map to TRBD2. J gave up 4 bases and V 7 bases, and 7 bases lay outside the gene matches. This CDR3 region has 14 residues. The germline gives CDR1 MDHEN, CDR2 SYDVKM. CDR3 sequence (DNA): TGTGCCAGCATGGCGGGAGGGCCCACAGAGACCCAGTACTTC. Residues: CASMAGGPTETQYF.

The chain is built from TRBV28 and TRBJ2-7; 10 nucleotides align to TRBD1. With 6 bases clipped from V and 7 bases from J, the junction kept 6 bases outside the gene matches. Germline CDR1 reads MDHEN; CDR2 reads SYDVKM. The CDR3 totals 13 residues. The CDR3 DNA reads TGTGCCAGCAGCGGGGACAGGGGAAGGGAGCAGTACTTC. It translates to CASSGDRGREQYF.

The CDR3 nucleotides are TGTGCCAGCAGCCCGGTTGGAACCAACAGGGGGCTCGGGGAGCAGTACTTC. The encoded protein is CASSPVGTNRGLGEQYF. The chain employs TRBV5-4 and TRBJ2-7; TRBD1 agrees at 9 bases. CDR3 size: 17 residues. With V trimmed by 4 bases and J by 7 bases, 18 bases remained unmatched. Germline CDR1 is SGHNT and CDR2 is YYREEE (reference sequence).

CDR3: CSTGTGGYNEQFF. In DNA, the CDR3 is TGCAGCACCGGGACAGGGGGGTACAATGAGCAGTTCTTC. The chain employs TRBV29-1 and TRBJ2-1, with 11 bases lining up with TRBD1. The CDR3 has 13 amino acids. The germline V gene encodes CDR1 SQVTM and CDR2 ANQGSEA. Trimming cost V 8 bases and J 4 bases; bases outside gene matches: 4.

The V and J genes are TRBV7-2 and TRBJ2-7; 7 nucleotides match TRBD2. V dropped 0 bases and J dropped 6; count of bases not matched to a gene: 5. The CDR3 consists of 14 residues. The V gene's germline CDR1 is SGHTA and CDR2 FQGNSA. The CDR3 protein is CASSLAGGPLEQYF. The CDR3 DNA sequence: TGTGCCAGCAGCTTAGCGGGAGGGCCACTCGAGCAGTACTTC.

The DNA of the CDR3 is TGTGCCAGCAGTGAATCGGGGAATGCTGAGACCCAGTACTTC. Amino acid sequence: CASSESGNAETQYF. The V and J genes are TRBV25-1 and TRBJ2-5; D is perhaps TRBD2 (5 bases). Deletions cut 1 base from V and 5 bases from J, with 11 bases between. The CDR3 consists of 14 residues. CDR1 and CDR2 from the germline V gene are MGHDK and SYGVNS.

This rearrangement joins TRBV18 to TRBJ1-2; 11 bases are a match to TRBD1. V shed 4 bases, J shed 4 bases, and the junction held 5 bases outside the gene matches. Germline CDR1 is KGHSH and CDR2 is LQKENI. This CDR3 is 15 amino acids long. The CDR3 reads CASSLPGTGGYGYTF. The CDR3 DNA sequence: TGTGCCAGCTCACTCCCGGGGACAGGGGGCTATGGCTACACCTTC.

CDR3 in DNA: TGTGCCACCAGCAGAGATAGAGAGGGTTTTCCCGGGGAGCTGTTTTTT. Amino acids: CATSRDREGFPGELFF. The rearrangement joins TRBV15 to TRBJ2-2; possibly TRBD2 for D (5 bases). Trimming shortened V by 0 bases and J by 6 bases, and 14 bases separated the two germline ends. This CDR3 has 16 amino acids. Germline CDR1 LNHNV, CDR2 YYDKDF (reference sequence).

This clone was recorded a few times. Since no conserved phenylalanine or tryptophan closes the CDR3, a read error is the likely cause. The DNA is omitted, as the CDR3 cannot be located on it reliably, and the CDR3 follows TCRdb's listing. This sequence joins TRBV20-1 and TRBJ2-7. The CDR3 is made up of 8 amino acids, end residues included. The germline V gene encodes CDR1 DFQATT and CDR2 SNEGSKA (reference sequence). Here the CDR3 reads CSASGLRY.

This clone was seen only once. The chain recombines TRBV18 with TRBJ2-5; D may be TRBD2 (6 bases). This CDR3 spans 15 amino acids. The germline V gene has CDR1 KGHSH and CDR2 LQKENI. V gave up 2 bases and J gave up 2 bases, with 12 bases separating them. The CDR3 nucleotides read TGTGCCAGCTCACCAAGTACGGGAGCTCAAGAGACCCAGTACTTC. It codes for CASSPSTGAQETQYF. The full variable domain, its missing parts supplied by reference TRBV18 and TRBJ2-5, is NAGVMQNPRHLVRRRGQEARLRCSPMKGHSHVYWYRQLPEEGLKFMVYLQKENIIDESGMPKERFSAEFPKEGPSILRIQQVVRGDSAAYFCASSPSTGAQETQYFGPGTRLLVL.

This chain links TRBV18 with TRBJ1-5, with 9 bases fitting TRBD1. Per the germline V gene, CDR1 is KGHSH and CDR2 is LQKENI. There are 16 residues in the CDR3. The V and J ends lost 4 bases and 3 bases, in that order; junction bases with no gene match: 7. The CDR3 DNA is TGTGCCAGCTCACGGTGGGACAGGGAGATCAATCAGCCCCAGCATTTT. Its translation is CASSRWDREINQPQHF. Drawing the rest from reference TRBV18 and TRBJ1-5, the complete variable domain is NAGVMQNPRHLVRRRGQEARLRCSPMKGHSHVYWYRQLPEEGLKFMVYLQKENIIDESGMPKERFSAEFPKEGPSILRIQQVVRGDSAAYFCASSRWDREINQPQHFGDGTRLSIL.

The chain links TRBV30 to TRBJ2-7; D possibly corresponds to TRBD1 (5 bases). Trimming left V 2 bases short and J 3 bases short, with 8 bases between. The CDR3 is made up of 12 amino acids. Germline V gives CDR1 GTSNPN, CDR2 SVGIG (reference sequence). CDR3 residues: CAWSPQGYEQYF. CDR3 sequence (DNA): TGTGCCTGGAGTCCCCAGGGCTACGAGCAGTACTTC.

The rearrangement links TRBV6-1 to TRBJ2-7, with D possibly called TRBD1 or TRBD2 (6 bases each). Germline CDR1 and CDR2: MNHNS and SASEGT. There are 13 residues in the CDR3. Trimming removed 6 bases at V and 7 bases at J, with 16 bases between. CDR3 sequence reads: CASSLREGGEQYF. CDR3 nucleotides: TGTGCCAGCAGCCTCCGAGAGGGGGGAGAGCAGTACTTC.

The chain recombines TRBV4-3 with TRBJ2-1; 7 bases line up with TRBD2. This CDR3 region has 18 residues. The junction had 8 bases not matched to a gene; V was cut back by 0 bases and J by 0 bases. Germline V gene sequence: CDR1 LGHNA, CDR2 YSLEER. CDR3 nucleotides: TGCGCCAGCAGCCAAGATGTCGACCGGGAGGTCTCCTACAATGAGCAGTTCTTC. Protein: CASSQDVDREVSYNEQFF.

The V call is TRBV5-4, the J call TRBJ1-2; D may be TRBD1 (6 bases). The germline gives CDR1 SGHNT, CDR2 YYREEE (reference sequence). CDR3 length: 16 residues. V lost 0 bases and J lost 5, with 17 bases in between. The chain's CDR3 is CASSLGVGGRGYGYTF. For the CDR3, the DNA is TGTGCCAGCAGCTTGGGAGTAGGGGGGCGCGGGTATGGCTACACCTTC.

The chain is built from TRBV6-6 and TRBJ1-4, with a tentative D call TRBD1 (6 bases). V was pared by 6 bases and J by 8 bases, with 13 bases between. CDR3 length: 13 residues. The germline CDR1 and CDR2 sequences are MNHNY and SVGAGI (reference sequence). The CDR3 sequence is CASRDSNSEKLFF. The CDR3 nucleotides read TGTGCCAGCAGGGACAGTAACTCCGAAAAACTGTTTTTT.